These 25 T cell receptor beta chains were all obtained from the same sample, sequenced in a study of identical twins. One entry per CDR3 protein, called by TCRdb with MiXCR from the 5' RACE reads. The sample consists of fewer than 550,000 distinct CDR3 sequences, approximately 14% of them appearing once. These same records also appear under a second study, on yellow fever vaccine responses in identical twins.

The material sequenced was CD4+ T cells sorted from blood. These receptors came from a young woman in good health.

The chain links TRBV12-3 or TRBV12-4 to TRBJ1-3; D gene unclear. Trimming pared 6 bases from V and 8 bases from J, leaving 14 bases between. The CDR3 length is 13 residues. The CDR3 protein is CASSPFLVHTIYF. Written as DNA, the CDR3 is TGTGCCAGCAGCCCGTTTTTGGTCCACACCATATATTTT.

This clonotype was recorded once. The CDR3 region has the DNA TGTGCCAGCTCACCACAGGCCACCTTCGCCGGGGAGCTGTTTTTT. It codes for CASSPQATFAGELFF. The chain joins TRBV18 to TRBJ2-2; D not certain. The CDR3 is 15 residues long. Germline CDR1 and CDR2: KGHSH and LQKENI. V was shortened by 1 base and J by 6 bases, with 12 bases between the two germline ends.

This clonotype turned up a few times. The gene calls are TRBV6-1 and TRBJ1-6, with TRBD1 matching over 9 bases. The length of the CDR3 is 16 residues. V shed 3 bases and J 6 bases; nucleotides not matched to a gene: 6. Germline CDR1 MNHNS, CDR2 SASEGT. For the CDR3, the DNA is TGTGCCAGCAGTGAGACAGGGGGAACTCTTAATTCACCCCTCCACTTT. Translating it yields CASSETGGTLNSPLHF.

This clonotype has just a few counts. The J gene is TRBJ2-1, the V gene TRBV12-3 or TRBV12-4; D not certain. Trimming stripped 3 bases from V and 3 bases from J, with 18 bases between. There are 17 residues in the CDR3. The CDR3: CASSFFLAPTRYNEQFF. CDR3 sequence (DNA): TGTGCCAGCAGTTTCTTTCTGGCCCCAACGCGCTACAATGAGCAGTTCTTC.

This clonotype was observed a few times. The chain uses TRBV3-1 and TRBJ2-2, with D hard to call. CDR1 and CDR2 from the germline V gene are LGHDT and YNNKEL (reference sequence). The V gene lost 4 bases and the J gene lost 2 bases, with 20 bases spanning the gap. This CDR3 region has 18 residues. CDR3 region: CASSPSGDPQRNTGELFF. CDR3 coding DNA: TGTGCCAGCAGCCCGTCGGGCGACCCGCAAAGAAACACCGGGGAGCTGTTTTTT.

This clonotype turned up a few times. This rearrangement joins TRBV2 to TRBJ2-7, with no clear D. There are 14 residues in the CDR3. Germline V CDR1 and CDR2: SNHLY, FYNNEI. The V and J ends lost 6 bases and 0 bases respectively, with 12 bases between them. CDR3 bases: TGTGCCAGCAGCCGGACCGAACACTCCTACGAGCAGTACTTC. Amino acid sequence: CASSRTEHSYEQYF.

A few counts support this clonotype. The rearrangement uses TRBV7-2 and TRBJ1-2; D gene uncertain. Germline CDR1 and CDR2: SGHTA and FQGNSA. Trimming shortened V by 0 bases and J by 3 bases, and 8 bases separated the two germline ends. The CDR3 consists of 14 residues. CDR3 in amino acids: CASSLATMDYGYTF. The CDR3 DNA follows: TGTGCCAGCAGCTTAGCCACTATGGACTATGGCTACACCTTC. Complete variable domain (other parts from reference TRBV7-2 and TRBJ1-2): GAGVSQSPSNKVTEKGKDVELRCDPISGHTALYWYRQSLGQGLEFLIYFQGNSAPDKSGLPSDRFSAERTGGSVSTLTIQRTQQEDSAVYLCASSLATMDYGYTFGSGTRLTVV.

This clonotype occurred many times. The chain links TRBV12-3 or TRBV12-4 to TRBJ1-1; D remains ambiguous. V was shortened by 6 bases and J by 2 bases, with 4 bases between the two germline ends. This CDR3 is built from 11 residues. CDR3: CASRINTEAFF. CDR3 bases: TGTGCCAGCAGGATAAACACTGAAGCTTTCTTT.

This clonotype has just a few counts. This chain joins TRBV10-3 and TRBJ2-7; 7 bases match TRBD2. The CDR3 covers 14 residues. With V trimmed by 11 bases and J by 0 bases, 10 bases remained unmatched. Germline CDR1 is ENHRY and CDR2 is SYGVKD. The CDR3 DNA follows: TGTGCCTCCATAGCGGGCCCGAGCTCCTACGAGCAGTACTTC. Translation: CASIAGPSSYEQYF.

The chain combines TRBV5-1 with TRBJ1-4; a possible D gene is TRBD1 (6 bases). Germline loops: CDR1 SGHRS, CDR2 YFSETQ. This CDR3 has 15 residues. With 3 bases removed from V and 8 bases from J, the gap between germline ends came to 17 bases. The CDR3 loop is CASSSIRGSKEKLFF. The CDR3 DNA is TGCGCCAGCAGCTCCATCAGGGGTAGTAAGGAAAAACTGTTTTTT.

This sequence joins TRBV29-1 and TRBJ2-1; 10 nucleotides line up with TRBD2. CDR3 size: 17 residues. Germline CDR1 and CDR2: SQVTM and ANQGSEA. J gave up 5 bases and V 6 bases, and 16 bases lay outside the gene matches. CDR3 protein: CSVAERGLAGVNNEQFF. The CDR3 nucleotides read TGCAGCGTAGCAGAAAGGGGTCTAGCGGGAGTAAACAATGAGCAGTTCTTC.

The genes are TRBV24-1 and TRBJ2-3; 7 nucleotides agree with TRBD1. The CDR3 covers 14 residues. Germline V gene data show CDR1 as KGHDR and CDR2 as SFDVKD. Unmatched junction bases numbered 2, after V lost 4 bases and J lost 2 bases. CDR3: CATSEGTVTDTQYF. CDR3 bases: TGTGCCACCAGTGAGGGGACAGTCACAGATACGCAGTATTTT.

The gene calls are TRBV2 and TRBJ2-3, with D tentatively TRBD1 (5 bases). The germline V gene has CDR1 SNHLY and CDR2 FYNNEI. V was shortened by 7 bases and J by 0 bases, with 14 bases between the two germline ends. CDR3 size: 15 residues. This chain's CDR3 is CASNLRGPSTDTQYF. CDR3 coding DNA: TGTGCCAGCAATCTAAGGGGCCCTAGCACAGATACGCAGTATTTT.

In its sample, this clonotype was seen many times. V gene TRBV12-3 or TRBV12-4 combines with J gene TRBJ1-1; D not resolved. V lost 3 bases and J 4 bases, leaving 15 bases between the germline ends. This CDR3 is 15 amino acids long. The DNA of the CDR3 is TGTGCCAGCAGTTTTGGGCAGTCTCATGGCACTGAAGCTTTCTTT. Protein sequence: CASSFGQSHGTEAFF.

The V gene is TRBV2, the J gene TRBJ2-5; unclear D gene. CDR1 and CDR2 from the germline V gene are SNHLY and FYNNEI. Trimming took 3 bases from V and 2 from J, leaving 4 bases between them. The CDR3 length is 12 residues. CDR3 nucleotides: TGTGCCAGCAGTGACCAACAAGAGACCCAGTACTTC. Translation: CASSDQQETQYF.

This clonotype turned up a few times. The chain couples TRBV12-3 or TRBV12-4 to TRBJ2-2, with D uncertain. The CDR3 extends over 14 amino acids. Trimming pared 7 bases from V and 4 bases from J, leaving 13 bases between. The CDR3 protein is CASTSLASTGELFF. CDR3 nucleotide sequence: TGTGCCAGCACCTCTCTCGCTAGCACCGGGGAGCTGTTTTTT.

The chain is built from TRBV27 and TRBJ2-7; 15 bases are shared with TRBD2. This CDR3 region has 15 residues. Germline-derived CDR1 and CDR2 are MNHEY and SMNVEV (reference sequence). The J segment lost 0 bases and the V segment lost 8 bases, leaving 2 bases of the junction unmatched. This chain's CDR3 is CASGLAGGVSYEQYF. The DNA for the CDR3 is TGTGCCAGCGGACTAGCGGGAGGGGTCTCCTACGAGCAGTACTTC.

The chain combines TRBV12-3 or TRBV12-4 with TRBJ1-4, with 10 bases fitting TRBD1. The CDR3 has 14 amino acids. The J segment lost 7 bases and the V segment lost 3 bases, leaving 2 bases of the junction unmatched. The CDR3 coding sequence is TGTGCCAGCAGTTTCCGGACAGGGGGTGAAAAACTGTTTTTT. It encodes CASSFRTGGEKLFF.

The rearrangement uses TRBV7-2 and TRBJ2-1, with D tentatively TRBD1 (6 bases). Germline V CDR1 and CDR2: SGHTA, FQGNSA. V gave up 6 bases and J gave up 9 bases, with 15 bases separating them. This CDR3 has 13 residues. The CDR3 sequence is CASRPAGAGEQFF. CDR3 sequence (DNA): TGTGCCAGCAGGCCTGCAGGGGCCGGTGAGCAGTTCTTC.

The chain combines TRBV24-1 with TRBJ2-1; possibly TRBD1 for D (6 bases). Per germline, CDR1 KGHDR and CDR2 SFDVKD. The ends were cut back, 9 bases at V and 5 bases at J, with 10 bases in the middle. This CDR3 is built from 12 residues. The CDR3 reads CATSDSNNEQFF. DNA of the CDR3: TGTGCCACCTCGGACAGTAACAATGAGCAGTTCTTC.

V is TRBV20-1 and J is TRBJ2-6; D not resolved. V lost 1 base to trimming and J lost 0 bases, with 4 bases between them. In germline, CDR1 is DFQATT, CDR2 SNEGSKA (reference sequence). This CDR3 has 14 residues. This chain's CDR3 is CSARGDSGANVLTF. Written as DNA, the CDR3 is TGCAGTGCTAGAGGGGACTCTGGGGCCAACGTCCTGACTTTC.

This chain links TRBV6-5 with TRBJ2-1; 7 bases are shared with TRBD2. CDR1 and CDR2 (germline): MNHEY, SVGAGI. Trimming cost V 3 bases and J 1 base; bases outside gene matches: 6. The CDR3 has 16 residues. The CDR3 DNA is TGTGCCAGCAGTTATTTTGGACTAGAGTCCTACAATGAGCAGTTCTTC. This sequence encodes CASSYFGLESYNEQFF.

This clonotype was counted only a few times. The CDR3 DNA sequence: TGCGCCAGCAGCTTGGCCGGGCAGCACATCTACAATGAGCAGTTCTTC. Its translation is CASSLAGQHIYNEQFF. This sequence joins TRBV5-1 and TRBJ2-1, with no clear D. This CDR3 has 16 amino acids. Trimming removed 0 bases from V and 3 bases from J, with 13 bases in between. Germline V CDR1 and CDR2: SGHRS, YFSETQ.

This chain uses TRBV10-3 with TRBJ2-7, with 9 bases fitting TRBD2. The germline CDR1 and CDR2 sequences are ENHRY and SYGVKD. J was trimmed by 5 bases and V by 0 bases; bases with no gene match: 5. This CDR3 has 15 amino acids. The CDR3 DNA sequence: TGTGCCATCAGTGAGTCGGGGACTAGCTACGACGAGCAGTACTTC. Amino acids: CAISESGTSYDEQYF.

A few counts support this clonotype. This rearrangement joins TRBV20-1 to TRBJ2-5; D is perhaps TRBD2 (6 bases). The CDR3 is 13 residues long. Trimming left V 1 base short and J 5 bases short, with 11 bases between. Germline CDR1 DFQATT, CDR2 SNEGSKA (reference sequence). Here the CDR3 reads CSARAGVRETQYF. In DNA, the CDR3 is TGCAGTGCTAGAGCGGGAGTTAGGGAGACCCAGTACTTC.